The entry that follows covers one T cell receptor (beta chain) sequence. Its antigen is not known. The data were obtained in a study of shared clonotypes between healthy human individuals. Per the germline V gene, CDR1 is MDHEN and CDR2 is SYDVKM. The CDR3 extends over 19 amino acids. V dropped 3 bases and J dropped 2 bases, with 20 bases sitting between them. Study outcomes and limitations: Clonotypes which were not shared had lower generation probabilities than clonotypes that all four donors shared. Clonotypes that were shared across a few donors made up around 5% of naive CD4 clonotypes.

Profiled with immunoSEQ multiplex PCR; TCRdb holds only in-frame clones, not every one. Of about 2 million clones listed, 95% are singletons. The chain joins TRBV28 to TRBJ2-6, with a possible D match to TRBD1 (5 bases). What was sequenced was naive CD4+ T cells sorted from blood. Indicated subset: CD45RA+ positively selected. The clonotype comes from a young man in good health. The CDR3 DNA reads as TGTGCCAGCAGTTTCGTCCGCCGGCAGGGAAGCGCTGGGGCCAACGTCCTGACTTTC. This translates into CASSFVRRQGSAGANVLTF.